Below are 27 T cell receptor beta chains sequenced from a single sample in a study of human T cells and chemical hapten exposure. TCRdb itself ran the RACE reads through MiXCR, one entry per CDR3 protein. This sample has 180,000 or so distinct CDR3 sequences, with 20% to 25% found just once. Time point specified: patch test 1, 2 weeks after DPC sensitization. Treatment denoted: therapeutic diphenylcyclopropenone sensitization with weekly scalp DPC. The sequenced sample was whole blood, obtained in connection with sensitization to the hapten diphenylcyclopropenone (DPC). The receptors here all came from a woman in her forties or fifties with alopecia areata. Some clones in this sample may be carry-over from other donors' samples.

CDR3 DNA: TGTGCCAGCAGCCAAGGGTCAGGGTATGACACTGAAGCTTTCTTT. Residues: CASSQGSGYDTEAFF. The genes are TRBV16 and TRBJ1-1; the D gene is possibly TRBD1 (5 bases). Looked up from germline, CDR1 is KGHSY and CDR2 is FQNENV. This CDR3 comprises 15 residues. The ends were cut back, 2 bases at V and 3 bases at J, with 13 bases in the middle.

In this sample, this clonotype turned up a few times. V gene TRBV6-2 or TRBV6-3 combines with J gene TRBJ1-5, with 10 bases lining up with TRBD1. Germline V gene sequence: CDR1 MNHEY, CDR2 SVGEGT. The CDR3 has 18 amino acids. V lost 6 bases, J lost 3 bases, and 14 bases stayed unmatched. CDR3 amino acids: CASSLNSWTGGINQPQHF. CDR3 coding DNA: TGTGCCAGCAGCCTCAACTCCTGGACAGGGGGAATCAATCAGCCCCAGCATTTT.

The chain has TRBV15 and TRBJ2-1, with 10 bases aligning to TRBD2. V shed 0 bases, J shed 7 bases, and the junction held 6 bases outside the gene matches. CDR1 and CDR2 (germline): LNHNV, YYDKDF (reference sequence). The CDR3 loop spans 16 amino acids. CDR3 coding DNA: TGTGCCACCAGCAGAGATCGGACTAGCGGCCGAAATGAGCAGTTCTTC. This encodes CATSRDRTSGRNEQFF. The entire variable domain, with the rest obtained from reference TRBV15 and TRBJ2-1, is as follows: DAMVIQNPRYQVTQFGKPVTLSCSQTLNHNVMYWYQQKSSQAPKLLFHYYDKDFNNEADTPDNFQSRRPNTSFCFLDIRSPGLGDTAMYLCATSRDRTSGRNEQFFGPGTRLTVL.

This clonotype was seen a few times. This chain connects TRBV29-1 to TRBJ2-1, with TRBD1 matching 8 bases. Trimming took 3 bases from V and 2 from J; bases not matched to a gene: 6. Germline V lookup: CDR1 SQVTM, CDR2 ANQGSEA. This CDR3 contains 15 residues. The CDR3 here is CSVDPDRGPYNEQFF. The CDR3 DNA follows: TGCAGCGTTGACCCAGACAGGGGACCCTACAATGAGCAGTTCTTC.

There are a few counts of this clonotype. This chain uses TRBV12-3 or TRBV12-4 with TRBJ2-2, with D possibly TRBD1 on 6 matching bases. V shed 5 bases and J shed 4 bases, with 11 bases lying between them. The CDR3 spans 14 residues. DNA for the CDR3: TGTGCCAGCAGTCGTTACAGGGCCACCGGGGAGCTGTTTTTT. Its translation: CASSRYRATGELFF.

V usage is TRBV29-1 and J usage is TRBJ1-1, with D possibly being TRBD1 (5 bases). Germline lookup yields CDR1 SQVTM and CDR2 ANQGSEA. This CDR3 has 11 amino acids. V lost 6 bases and J lost 4, with 9 bases in between. The CDR3 loop reads CSVRGGTEAFF. CDR3 in DNA: TGCAGCGTCCGGGGGGGCACTGAAGCTTTCTTT.

This clonotype was seen only a few times. The chain carries TRBV29-1 and TRBJ2-1; 9 bases are shared with TRBD2. This CDR3 is built from 11 residues. Germline V gene data show CDR1 as SQVTM and CDR2 as ANQGSEA. Trimming cost V 7 bases and J 6 bases; bases outside gene matches: 1. CDR3 in DNA: TGCAGCGAGGGACTAGCCAATGAGCAGTTCTTC. Encoded protein: CSEGLANEQFF.

The CDR3 bases are TGCAGTGCTAGAAGGCCGGGACTAGCGGGAGGCCCGGAAGAGACCCAGTACTTC. This codes for CSARRPGLAGGPEETQYF. The rearrangement uses TRBV20-1 and TRBJ2-5; the match to TRBD2 covers 15 bases. The junction had 10 bases not matched to a gene; V was cut back by 2 bases and J by 3 bases. The CDR3 is made up of 18 amino acids. Germline CDR1 DFQATT, CDR2 SNEGSKA (reference sequence).

The gene calls are TRBV29-1 and TRBJ2-1; D not resolved. Looked up from germline, CDR1 is SQVTM and CDR2 is ANQGSEA. The CDR3 has 11 residues. Trimming shortened V by 4 bases and J by 8 bases, and 9 bases separated the two germline ends. The CDR3 loop reads CSVAQADEQFF. The CDR3 bases are TGCAGCGTTGCCCAGGCCGATGAGCAGTTCTTC.

The chain joins TRBV20-1 to TRBJ2-1; no definite D call. V lost 3 bases to trimming and J lost 6 bases, with 9 bases between them. Germline lookup yields CDR1 DFQATT and CDR2 SNEGSKA (reference sequence). The CDR3 is made up of 12 amino acids. This CDR3 reads CSASPAGNEQFF. The DNA of the CDR3 is TGCAGTGCTAGCCCGGCAGGCAATGAGCAGTTCTTC.

This clonotype was picked up a small number of times. J is TRBJ1-6 and V is TRBV19; D unclear. Looked up from germline, CDR1 is LNHDA and CDR2 is SQIVND (reference sequence). Trimming took off 4 bases at V and 6 bases at J, with 16 bases between the two ends. This CDR3 spans 16 amino acids. Here the CDR3 DNA reads TGTGCCAGTAGTACGACCCCAAGGACCCGTAATTCACCCCTCCACTTT. Protein product: CASSTTPRTRNSPLHF.

The genes are TRBV6-5 and TRBJ1-6; D ambiguous. Trimming left V 2 bases short and J 8 bases short, with 4 bases between. Germline CDR1 MNHEY, CDR2 SVGAGI. The CDR3 is made up of 12 amino acids. CDR3 region: CASSYGDSPLHF. The CDR3 DNA reads as TGTGCCAGCAGTTACGGGGATTCACCCCTCCACTTT.

The chain joins TRBV25-1 to TRBJ2-5; D is uncertain. The CDR3 runs 13 residues. The germline V and J ends were trimmed by 2 bases and 7 bases, with 11 bases remaining between them. The germline V gene has CDR1 MGHDK and CDR2 SYGVNS. In DNA form, the CDR3 reads TGTGCCAGCAGTGAACTTAGGTCAGGGACCCAGTACTTC. This encodes CASSELRSGTQYF.

In the case of this clonotype: Likely a read error: the CDR3 ends without its conserved phenylalanine or tryptophan. The DNA is omitted, as the CDR3 cannot be located on it reliably, and the CDR3 follows TCRdb's listing. This chain links TRBV21-1 with TRBJ2-3; the table's D call, TRBD1, was not checked against the DNA. TRBV21-1 is listed as a pseudogene. 8 amino acids form the CDR3, both terminal residues included. This CDR3 is CASSKARG.

This sequence joins TRBV14 and TRBJ1-2; D not certain. The germline gives CDR1 SGHDN, CDR2 FVKESK. The CDR3 is made up of 14 amino acids. Trimming shortened V by 1 base and J by 1 base, and 7 bases separated the two germline ends. CDR3 bases: TGTGCCAGCAGCCAAGCCTACAATAACTATGGCTACACCTTC. It encodes CASSQAYNNYGYTF.

In this sample, this clonotype turned up a few times. This chain links TRBV27 with TRBJ2-5; D is uncertain. CDR1 MNHEY and CDR2 SMNVEV come from the germline V gene (reference sequence). V shed 3 bases and J shed 4 bases, with 12 bases lying between them. The CDR3 length is 14 residues. The CDR3 nucleotides are TGTGCCAGCAGTTTTGCGGTTTCTTCAGAGACCCAGTACTTC. Amino acids: CASSFAVSSETQYF.

The chain employs TRBV11-1 and TRBJ2-3, with 10 bases matching TRBD2. The V and J ends lost 3 bases and 5 bases, in that order; junction bases with no gene match: 2. Germline CDR1 and CDR2: SGHAT and FQDESV (reference sequence). The CDR3 covers 14 residues. CDR3 amino acids: CASSFSGRIDTQYF. CDR3 nucleotides: TGTGCCAGCAGCTTTAGCGGGAGGATAGATACGCAGTATTTT.

This clonotype was detected only a few times. The chain joins TRBV30 to TRBJ2-1; perhaps TRBD2 as D (5 bases). The V end was cut by 2 bases, the J end by 5 bases, with 19 bases between. The CDR3 is 16 amino acids. Per germline, CDR1 GTSNPN and CDR2 SVGIG (reference sequence). The CDR3 sequence is CAWSRGLASRNNEQFF. Written as DNA, the CDR3 is TGTGCCTGGAGTAGAGGGCTAGCCAGTAGAAACAATGAGCAGTTCTTC.

This chain joins TRBV20-1 and TRBJ1-5, with D possibly being TRBD1 (5 bases). CDR1 is DFQATT and CDR2 is SNEGSKA in the germline V gene (reference sequence). This CDR3 has 15 amino acids. Trimming took off 6 bases at V and 0 bases at J, with 15 bases between the two ends. This chain's CDR3 is CSAQVGGASNQPQHF. The DNA for the CDR3 is TGCAGTGCCCAGGTGGGGGGAGCTAGCAATCAGCCCCAGCATTTT.

This clonotype was counted between two and nine times. The chain is built from TRBV7-8 and TRBJ2-5; possible D gene TRBD1, 6 bases. V lost 5 bases and J lost 5, with 18 bases in between. Germline V gene lookup returns CDR1 SGHVS and CDR2 FQNEAQ. The CDR3 consists of 15 residues. The CDR3 loop is CASSIHRALKETQYF. The CDR3 bases are TGTGCCAGCAGCATCCACAGGGCCTTGAAGGAGACCCAGTACTTC.

This clonotype has only a few counts. The genes are TRBV4-2 and TRBJ2-7, with D uncertain. CDR1 is LGHNA and CDR2 is YNFKEQ in the germline V gene. The CDR3 runs 13 residues. The V end was cut by 0 bases, the J end by 1 base, with 4 bases between. CDR3 protein: CASSQEGSYEQYF. CDR3 sequence (DNA): TGTGCCAGCAGCCAAGAGGGTTCCTACGAGCAGTACTTC.

This clonotype was observed a few times. V and J are TRBV5-1 and TRBJ1-3, with 9 bases aligning to TRBD1. The CDR3 spans 14 residues. Germline-derived CDR1 and CDR2 are SGHRS and YFSETQ. The junction had 2 bases not matched to a gene; V was cut back by 3 bases and J by 4 bases. CDR3 nucleotides: TGCGCCAGCAGCTGGACAGGGGAAGGAAACACCATATATTTT. Protein: CASSWTGEGNTIYF.

The chain uses TRBV29-1 and TRBJ2-1; 7 bases align to TRBD2. Germline V lookup: CDR1 SQVTM, CDR2 ANQGSEA. Germline trimming cut 5 bases from V and 4 bases from J; bases unmatched to any gene: 2. The CDR3 totals 12 residues. For the CDR3, the DNA is TGCAGCGTTCAGCGGGGTTACAATGAGCAGTTCTTC. It specifies CSVQRGYNEQFF.

This clonotype was picked up a small number of times. The genes are TRBV2 and TRBJ2-5, with 8 bases that match TRBD1. CDR1 SNHLY and CDR2 FYNNEI come from the germline V gene. This CDR3 has 15 amino acids. After removal of 2 bases from V and 5 bases from J, the junction contained 7 bases not matched to a gene. CDR3 region: CASSELGTGRETQYF. The DNA of the CDR3 is TGTGCCAGCAGTGAATTGGGGACAGGAAGGGAGACCCAGTACTTC.

The chain uses TRBV11-2 and TRBJ1-2; D unresolved. This CDR3 is built from 13 residues. Trimming left V 1 base short and J 8 bases short, with 11 bases between. Germline assignment: CDR1 SGHAT and CDR2 FQNNGV. The CDR3 region has the DNA TGTGCCAGCAGCTTAGGTTCCGCGCAAGGCTACACCTTC. Its protein is CASSLGSAQGYTF.

This clonotype has only a few counts. The gene calls are TRBV4-2 and TRBJ2-6; D gene unclear. The CDR3 consists of 13 residues. The germline V gene encodes CDR1 LGHNA and CDR2 YNFKEQ. V was shortened by 4 bases and J by 4 bases, with 5 bases between the two germline ends. The CDR3 nucleotides read TGTGCCAGCAGCCCCGGGGGGGCCAACGTCCTGACTTTC. Encoded protein: CASSPGGANVLTF.

V gene TRBV6-2 or TRBV6-3 combines with J gene TRBJ2-2; D may be TRBD2 (6 bases). The CDR3 is 17 amino acids. V lost 4 bases to trimming and J lost 2 bases, with 17 bases between them. The germline V gene has CDR1 MNHEY and CDR2 SVGEGT. This CDR3 reads CASSFPFGGTNTGELFF. CDR3 DNA: TGTGCCAGCAGTTTCCCCTTTGGCGGGACTAACACCGGGGAGCTGTTTTTT.